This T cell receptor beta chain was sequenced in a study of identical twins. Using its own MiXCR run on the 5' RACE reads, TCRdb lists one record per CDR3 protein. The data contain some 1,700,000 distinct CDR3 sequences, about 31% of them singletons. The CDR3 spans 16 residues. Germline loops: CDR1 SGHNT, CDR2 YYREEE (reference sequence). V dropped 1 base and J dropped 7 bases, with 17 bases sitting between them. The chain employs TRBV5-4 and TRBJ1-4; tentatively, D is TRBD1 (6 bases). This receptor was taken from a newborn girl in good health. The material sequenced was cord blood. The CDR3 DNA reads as TGTGCCAGCAGCTTGAAGGGGGGGGTTTTTGGTGAAAAACTGTTTTTT. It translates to CASSLKGGVFGEKLFF.